This passage covers 9 T cell receptor beta chains from one sample sequenced in a study of graft-versus-host responses after intestinal transplantation. Their recognized antigens are unknown. Libraries were prepared by immunoSEQ multiplex PCR; TCRdb keeps only in-frame clonotypes and omits some of them. The data show about 70,000 clones, with less than 95% seen just once and under 1.5% held by the top ten. The input for sequencing was unstimulated CD8+ T cells sorted from spleen or lymph node cells, taken before intestinal transplant. These receptors all come from a human donor who received an intestinal transplant.

The V gene is TRBV9, the J gene TRBJ1-5; weak D call: TRBD1 (5 bases). Germline CDR1 reads SGDLS; CDR2 reads YYNGEE. V lost 0 bases and J lost 10, with 14 bases in between. CDR3 length: 14 amino acids. The CDR3 reads CASSVGRGPQPQHF. In DNA form, the CDR3 reads TGTGCCAGCAGCGTAGGGCGGGGCCCTCAACCCCAGCATTTT.

This chain links TRBV27 with TRBJ2-7; tentatively, D is TRBD2 (5 bases). This CDR3 is 13 amino acids long. Germline-derived CDR1 and CDR2 are MNHEY and SMNVEV (reference sequence). V lost 6 bases and J 2 bases, leaving 11 bases between the germline ends. The CDR3 region has the DNA TGTGCCAGCAGCCCGGACTCAACCTACGAGCAGTACTTC. It codes for CASSPDSTYEQYF.

V usage is TRBV29-1 and J usage is TRBJ1-1, with D hard to call. This CDR3 contains 13 residues. Germline V gives CDR1 SQVTM, CDR2 ANQGSEA. The germline V and J ends were trimmed by 4 bases and 3 bases, with 12 bases remaining between them. The CDR3 region is CSVGAGGYTEAFF. The CDR3 nucleotides are TGCAGCGTTGGCGCAGGAGGGTACACTGAAGCTTTCTTT.

V usage is TRBV6-1 and J usage is TRBJ1-2; no firm D call. From germline, CDR1 is MNHNS and CDR2 SASEGT. V was pared by 4 bases and J by 0 bases, with 12 bases between. The CDR3 runs to 15 residues. For the CDR3, the DNA is TGTGCCAGCAGTGTTGAGGCTTTAGCTAACTATGGCTACACCTTC. Translated, it gives CASSVEALANYGYTF.

The chain combines TRBV9 with TRBJ2-7; 7 nucleotides match TRBD2. This CDR3 has 11 amino acids. V shed 4 bases and J 6 bases; nucleotides not matched to a gene: 1. Germline CDR1 is SGDLS and CDR2 is YYNGEE. CDR3 amino acids: CASSPGGEQYF. The CDR3 region has the DNA TGTGCCAGCAGCCCGGGGGGCGAGCAGTACTTC.

The chain recombines TRBV6-5 with TRBJ2-5; 8 bases are shared with TRBD1. The J call could be wrong; TRBJ2-7 is a better fit for the DNA end. This CDR3 has 16 amino acids. CDR1 MNHEY and CDR2 SVGAGI come from the germline V gene. The CDR3 sequence: CASSYSTQGAAYEQYF. DNA of the CDR3: TGTGCCAGCAGTTACTCGACCCAGGGGGCCGCCTACGAGCAGTACTTC.

The chain joins TRBV12-5 to TRBJ2-1; tentatively, D is TRBD1 (5 bases). Trimming pared 1 base from V and 14 bases from J, leaving 12 bases between. CDR1 LGHNT and CDR2 FRNRAP come from the germline V gene. The CDR3 consists of 12 residues. The CDR3: CASGLAPGQKFF. CDR3 bases: TGTGCTAGTGGTTTGGCTCCAGGGCAAAAGTTCTTC.

The V call is TRBV9, the J call TRBJ1-1; possibly TRBD1 for D (6 bases). CDR3 length: 14 amino acids. Between the trimmed V and J ends, which lost 3 bases and 2 bases, there was a span of 11 bases. Germline-derived CDR1 and CDR2 are SGDLS and YYNGEE. This CDR3 reads CASSARDTNTEAFF. As DNA, the CDR3 is TGTGCCAGCAGCGCCCGGGACACAAACACTGAAGCTTTCTTT.

The gene calls are TRBV9 and TRBJ2-1; 8 bases align to TRBD2. Trimming took 2 bases from V and 9 from J; bases not matched to a gene: 7. This CDR3 spans 14 amino acids. CDR1 is SGDLS and CDR2 is YYNGEE in the germline V gene. CDR3 region: CASSVSGGLVEQFF. For the CDR3, the DNA is TGTGCCAGCAGCGTCTCGGGGGGGCTAGTTGAGCAGTTCTTC.